Detailed here is one TCR beta chain. Profiled with immunoSEQ multiplex PCR; TCRdb holds only in-frame clones, not every one. The sample shows fewer than 200,000 clones, 88% of them seen only once. This sample is part of a study of blood T cell repertoires in COVID-19. Background on the study: The United States, Italy and Spain supplied acute and convalescent COVID-19 samples.

CDR1 is LGHNA and CDR2 is YSLEER in the germline V gene. The germline V and J ends were trimmed by 0 bases and 4 bases, with 12 bases remaining between them. The CDR3 length is 15 residues. The TCR originated in a man in his forties with active or convalescent COVID-19. The sample comprised peripheral blood. The J gene is TRBJ1-1, the V gene TRBV4-3, with a weak D call TRBD1 (5 bases). The CDR3 reads CASSQDLRGGTEAFF. The CDR3 DNA follows: TGCGCCAGCAGCCAAGATCTGCGGGGGGGCACTGAAGCTTTCTTT.